This T cell receptor beta chain was profiled in a study of blood T cell repertoires in COVID-19. In the study overall: Samples came from the United States, Italy and Spain, spanning acute and convalescent COVID-19.

CDR3 size: 17 residues. CDR1 is MDHEN and CDR2 is SYDVKM in the germline V gene. V shed 0 bases, J shed 3 bases, and the junction held 2 bases outside the gene matches. Profiled with immunoSEQ multiplex PCR; TCRdb holds only in-frame clones, not every one. This table holds hundreds of thousands of clones, 75% to 90% found once. This receptor was obtained from a woman aged 45 to 65 with COVID-19, enrolled during active disease. Sequencing was carried out using peripheral blood. This chain links TRBV28 with TRBJ1-4; 12 bases match TRBD1. The CDR3: CASSLWGQGAANEKLFF. In DNA form, the CDR3 reads TGTGCCAGCAGTTTATGGGGACAGGGGGCGGCTAATGAAAAACTGTTTTTT.